This TCR beta chain was recorded in a study of CD8+ T cells in alopecia areata. Collected material from alopecia areata patients comprised lesional scalp punch biopsies and peripheral blood. The researchers isolated CD4+ and CD8+ T cells from PBMCs by sorting. On this clone: Its matching antigen is unknown.

It was cDNA, reverse transcribed from extracted RNA, that served as the sequencing template. Sequencing was performed with immunoSEQ multiplex PCR; in TCRdb, only in-frame clones are kept and a portion is missing. Of a few hundred thousand clones in the sample, about two thirds were seen once. Study-wide findings and caveats: Scalp samples also yield sequences of resident alphabeta T cells from normal skin. Higher clonality and more expanded CD8+ clones appeared in lesional than normal scalp.

The receptor was isolated from a human donor with alopecia areata. Sequencing was performed on CD4+ T cells sorted from blood, taken at week 0.

The CDR3 nucleotides read TGTGCCAGCAGCGTAGGTCGACAGGGCATTAACTATGGCTACACCTTC. This codes for CASSVGRQGINYGYTF. The chain links TRBV9 to TRBJ1-2; TRBD1 matches 7 bases. Germline assignment: CDR1 SGDLS and CDR2 YYNGEE. The V segment lost 0 bases and the J segment 1 base; nucleotides outside the gene matches: 6. The CDR3 is 16 residues long.